This entry lists 20 T cell receptor beta chains sequenced from one sample in a study of cytomegalovirus exposure and HLA in healthy donors (dated 2017 in TCRdb). The library was built by means of the immunoSEQ multiplex PCR assay. TCRdb took this table from immuneACCESS and kept in-frame rearrangements with V and J called. Such tables lack part of the clones; where checked against another copy, unresolved V genes explain under half of the gap, and the rest is unexplained. Present in this sample are around 60,000 clones, roughly 94% of which were seen just once. About 4.1% of the sample belongs to the ten largest clones. Sequenced sample: PBMCs. The receptors here all came from a young man in good health and CMV-seropositive.

The rearrangement joins TRBV27 to TRBJ2-1, with TRBD2 matching 11 bases. Germline trimming cut 3 bases from V and 3 bases from J; bases unmatched to any gene: 4. The CDR3 extends over 16 amino acids. Per germline, CDR1 MNHEY and CDR2 SMNVEV (reference sequence). DNA of the CDR3: TGTGCCAGCAGTTTTTCCGGGACTAGCGGCTACAATGAGCAGTTCTTC. Translating it yields CASSFSGTSGYNEQFF.

This chain links TRBV28 with TRBJ2-1, with TRBD2 matching over 8 bases. Germline V gene data show CDR1 as MDHEN and CDR2 as SYDVKM. The V segment lost 1 base and the J segment 0 bases; nucleotides outside the gene matches: 5. The CDR3 is 17 residues long. The DNA for the CDR3 is TGTGCCAGCAGTTTATCTTTCGGGAGGGTCTCCTACAATGAGCAGTTCTTC. Residues: CASSLSFGRVSYNEQFF.

V usage is TRBV11-2 and J usage is TRBJ2-1, with 7 bases identical to TRBD1. Germline lookup yields CDR1 SGHAT and CDR2 FQNNGV. With V trimmed by 5 bases and J by 5 bases, 9 bases remained unmatched. This CDR3 has 15 residues. This chain's CDR3 is CASSTRDSQNNEQFF. The CDR3 region has the DNA TGTGCCAGCAGCACGAGGGACAGTCAGAACAATGAGCAGTTCTTC.

V gene TRBV28 combines with J gene TRBJ2-3; 10 bases match TRBD1. The germline V gene encodes CDR1 MDHEN and CDR2 SYDVKM. The trim removed 2 bases at V and 1 base at J, leaving 0 bases unmatched. This CDR3 has 15 amino acids. The CDR3 nucleotides are TGTGCCAGCAGTTTAGGGACAGGGGGCACAGATACGCAGTATTTT. Its protein is CASSLGTGGTDTQYF. Variable domain in full (rest from reference TRBV28 and TRBJ2-3): DVKVTQSSRYLVKRTGEKVFLECVQDMDHENMFWYRQDPGLGLRLIYFSYDVKMKEKGDIPEGYSVSREKKERFSLILESASTNQTSMYLCASSLGTGGTDTQYFGPGTRLTVL.

The CDR3 spells CASSGDPGTGDYEQYF. For the CDR3, the DNA is TGTGCCAGCAGCGGCGACCCCGGGACAGGGGACTACGAGCAGTACTTC. This sequence joins TRBV27 and TRBJ2-7, with 10 bases lining up with TRBD1. The CDR3 totals 16 residues. The germline V gene has CDR1 MNHEY and CDR2 SMNVEV (reference sequence). V shed 6 bases, J shed 3 bases, and the junction held 11 bases outside the gene matches.

The chain joins TRBV11-2 to TRBJ2-3; TRBD2 matches 7 bases. V dropped 4 bases and J dropped 0; count of bases not matched to a gene: 7. Germline CDR1 is SGHAT and CDR2 is FQNNGV. The CDR3 extends over 16 amino acids. DNA for the CDR3: TGTGCCAGCAGCTATAGCCCAGCGGGGAGCACAGATACGCAGTATTTT. Translated, it gives CASSYSPAGSTDTQYF.

V is TRBV7-9 and J is TRBJ2-1, with 9 bases aligning to TRBD2. With 4 bases clipped from V and 3 bases from J, the junction kept 7 bases outside the gene matches. The germline CDR1 and CDR2 sequences are SEHNR and FQNEAQ (reference sequence). This CDR3 has 16 amino acids. Here the CDR3 reads CASSSPGTSIYNEQFF. As DNA, the CDR3 is TGTGCCAGCAGCTCCCCAGGGACTAGCATCTACAATGAGCAGTTCTTC.

V is TRBV5-6 and J is TRBJ2-2, with D perhaps matching TRBD1 (6 bases). Trimming stripped 3 bases from V and 5 bases from J, with 14 bases between. CDR1 SGHDT and CDR2 YYEEEE come from the germline V gene. This CDR3 is built from 15 residues. The CDR3 coding sequence is TGTGCCAGCAGCTACTTCGAGGGGGATACCGGGGAGCTGTTTTTT. Translating gives CASSYFEGDTGELFF. The full variable domain, its missing parts supplied by reference TRBV5-6 and TRBJ2-2, is DAGVTQSPTHLIKTRGQQVTLRCSPKSGHDTVSWYQQALGQGPQFIFQYYEEEERQRGNFPDRFSGHQFPNYSSELNVNALLLGDSALYLCASSYFEGDTGELFFGEGSRLTVL.

V and J are TRBV9 and TRBJ2-1; TRBD2 aligns across 9 bases. Per the germline V gene, CDR1 is SGDLS and CDR2 is YYNGEE. CDR3 length: 14 residues. With V trimmed by 0 bases and J by 9 bases, 4 bases remained unmatched. The CDR3: CASSVGGRAAEQFF. CDR3 nucleotide sequence: TGTGCCAGCAGCGTAGGCGGGAGGGCCGCTGAGCAGTTCTTC. Based on the CDR3 plus reference TRBV9 and TRBJ2-1, the full variable domain is DSGVTQTPKHLITATGQRVTLRCSPRSGDLSVYWYQQSLDQGLQFLIQYYNGEERAKGNILERFSAQQFPDLHSELNLSSLELGDSALYFCASSVGGRAAEQFFGPGTRLTVL.

The chain combines TRBV5-4 with TRBJ1-1; unclear D gene. This CDR3 is built from 14 residues. Germline CDR1 SGHNT, CDR2 YYREEE (reference sequence). V lost 9 bases to trimming and J lost 3 bases, with 18 bases between them. The CDR3, as DNA: TGTGCCACCTCCCGGGGTGGGGAGTACACTGAAGCTTTCTTT. Protein: CATSRGGEYTEAFF.

V gene TRBV6-5 combines with J gene TRBJ2-1, with D possibly matching TRBD2 (6 bases). The ends were cut back, 7 bases at V and 7 bases at J, with 17 bases in the middle. Germline-derived CDR1 and CDR2 are MNHEY and SVGAGI. The CDR3 covers 14 residues. This chain's CDR3 is CASTTGGAWNEQFF. Written as DNA, the CDR3 is TGTGCCAGCACCACCGGGGGTGCTTGGAATGAGCAGTTCTTC.

This rearrangement joins TRBV11-3 to TRBJ1-6; TRBD1 might be the D (6 bases). Per germline, CDR1 SGHNT and CDR2 YENEEA. The ends were cut back, 6 bases at V and 6 bases at J, with 9 bases in the middle. This CDR3 has 13 residues. The CDR3 nucleotides read TGTGCCAGCAGGGACAGCCTTAATTCACCCCTCCACTTT. Translation: CASRDSLNSPLHF.

V and J are TRBV11-3 and TRBJ2-2; no firm D call. The CDR3 has 15 amino acids. CDR1 is SGHNT, CDR2 YENEEA, per germline. Trimming stripped 5 bases from V and 0 bases from J, with 10 bases between. The CDR3 reads CASSQSVTNTGELFF. The CDR3 DNA follows: TGTGCCAGCAGCCAGAGCGTTACGAACACCGGGGAGCTGTTTTTT.

This sequence joins TRBV10-1 and TRBJ2-4; possible D gene TRBD1, 5 bases. CDR1 is WNHNN and CDR2 is SYGVQD in the germline V gene (reference sequence). V lost 0 bases, J lost 3 bases, and 9 bases lay in between. The CDR3 is made up of 15 amino acids. CDR3 in amino acids: CASSESPQGKNIQYF. CDR3 in DNA: TGCGCCAGCAGTGAGTCCCCGCAGGGCAAAAACATTCAGTACTTC.

The V gene is TRBV27, the J gene TRBJ1-1; a weak D match, TRBD1 (5 bases). This CDR3 contains 15 residues. Germline CDR1 and CDR2: MNHEY and SMNVEV (reference sequence). Deletions cut 5 bases from V and 0 bases from J, with 13 bases between. The CDR3 reads CASSNAGLLNTEAFF. The CDR3 DNA follows: TGTGCCAGCAGTAATGCGGGACTCTTGAACACTGAAGCTTTCTTT.

The J gene is TRBJ2-1, the V gene TRBV5-4, with a weak D call TRBD1 (6 bases). The V end was cut by 4 bases, the J end by 7 bases, with 21 bases between. The CDR3 consists of 16 residues. Per germline, CDR1 SGHNT and CDR2 YYREEE (reference sequence). The CDR3 bases are TGTGCCAGCAGCCGACGGTTTTTACAGGGCAGAAATGAGCAGTTCTTC. It yields the protein CASSRRFLQGRNEQFF.

V and J are TRBV30 and TRBJ2-7; D is unresolved. Trimming shortened V by 0 bases and J by 3 bases, and 6 bases separated the two germline ends. CDR1 GTSNPN and CDR2 SVGIG come from the germline V gene (reference sequence). The CDR3 length is 12 residues. This CDR3 reads CAWSVTNYEQYF. CDR3 in DNA: TGTGCCTGGAGTGTAACAAACTACGAGCAGTACTTC.

The V and J genes are TRBV4-3 and TRBJ2-1, with D possibly TRBD2 on 6 matching bases. Germline values: CDR1 LGHNA, CDR2 YSLEER. The CDR3 contains 15 residues. Deletions cut 1 base from V and 3 bases from J, with 10 bases between. For the CDR3, the DNA is TGCGCCAGCAGCCAAGGAGTCGGGGGCTACAATGAGCAGTTCTTC. Its protein is CASSQGVGGYNEQFF.

This clone was seen a few times. The gene calls are TRBV4-3 and TRBJ2-7; the match to TRBD2 covers 9 bases. This CDR3 spans 15 amino acids. With 2 bases clipped from V and 2 bases from J, the junction kept 4 bases outside the gene matches. Germline lookup yields CDR1 LGHNA and CDR2 YSLEER. The CDR3 reads CASSQRLAEAYEQYF. CDR3 DNA sequence: TGCGCCAGCAGCCAAAGACTAGCGGAAGCCTACGAGCAGTACTTC.

The V call is TRBV27, the J call TRBJ1-5; TRBD1 is a possible D gene (6 bases). Germline CDR1 reads MNHEY; CDR2 reads SMNVEV (reference sequence). V lost 2 bases and J lost 5, with 7 bases in between. The CDR3 contains 13 residues. CDR3 coding DNA: TGTGCCAGCAGTTTAACAGGGTATCAGCCCCAGCATTTT. Its protein product is CASSLTGYQPQHF.